This T cell receptor beta chain was profiled in a study of OX40 agonist ivuxolimab in advanced cancers. The protocol was immunoSEQ multiplex PCR, while the TCRdb copy is restricted to in-frame clones and leaves out a portion. Of around 50,000 clones listed, about 81% are singletons. Germline CDR1 reads MNHNS; CDR2 reads SASEGT. Germline trimming cut 7 bases from V and 2 bases from J; bases unmatched to any gene: 9. This CDR3 has 15 residues. The sequences come from CD4+ or CD8+ T cells sorted from blood, collected in a trial of the OX40 agonist ivuxolimab. The receptor was derived from an adult with an advanced solid tumor such as melanoma, head and neck, liver or kidney cancer. The chain uses TRBV6-1 and TRBJ2-5; TRBD1 matches at 8 bases. The CDR3 region has the DNA TGTGCCAGCAACCCGGGACAGGTCCCGCAAGAGACCCAGTACTTC. Residues: CASNPGQVPQETQYF.